The clone carrying this T cell receptor beta chain was seen just once. The CDR3 totals 14 residues. Germline CDR1 and CDR2: MNHEY and SVGAGI. The germline V and J ends were trimmed by 5 bases and 4 bases, with 12 bases remaining between them. This record belongs to a study of blood T cell repertoires in COVID-19. Study overall: Samples of COVID-19 (acute and convalescent) were obtained from the United States, Italy and Spain. Nucleic acid was either cDNA or gDNA, and it came from T cells, B-cell-depleted T cells, or PBMCs.

Original processing notes: Nucleated cell counts were estimated from reference gene primer amplification. Assay used: immunoSEQ multiplex PCR; TCRdb lists only in-frame clones, some missing. That table furnishes V, J and clone size, whereas the DNA furnished D and trimming. The sample lists about 120,000 clones; approximately 87% were seen once. V is TRBV6-5 and J is TRBJ2-1; no definite D call. The source material was peripheral blood. The receptor comes from a man in his fifties with acute or convalescent COVID-19. The CDR3, as DNA: TGTGCCAGCAGTACCCCTACCTCTTACAATGAGCAGTTCTTC. The encoded protein is CASSTPTSYNEQFF.